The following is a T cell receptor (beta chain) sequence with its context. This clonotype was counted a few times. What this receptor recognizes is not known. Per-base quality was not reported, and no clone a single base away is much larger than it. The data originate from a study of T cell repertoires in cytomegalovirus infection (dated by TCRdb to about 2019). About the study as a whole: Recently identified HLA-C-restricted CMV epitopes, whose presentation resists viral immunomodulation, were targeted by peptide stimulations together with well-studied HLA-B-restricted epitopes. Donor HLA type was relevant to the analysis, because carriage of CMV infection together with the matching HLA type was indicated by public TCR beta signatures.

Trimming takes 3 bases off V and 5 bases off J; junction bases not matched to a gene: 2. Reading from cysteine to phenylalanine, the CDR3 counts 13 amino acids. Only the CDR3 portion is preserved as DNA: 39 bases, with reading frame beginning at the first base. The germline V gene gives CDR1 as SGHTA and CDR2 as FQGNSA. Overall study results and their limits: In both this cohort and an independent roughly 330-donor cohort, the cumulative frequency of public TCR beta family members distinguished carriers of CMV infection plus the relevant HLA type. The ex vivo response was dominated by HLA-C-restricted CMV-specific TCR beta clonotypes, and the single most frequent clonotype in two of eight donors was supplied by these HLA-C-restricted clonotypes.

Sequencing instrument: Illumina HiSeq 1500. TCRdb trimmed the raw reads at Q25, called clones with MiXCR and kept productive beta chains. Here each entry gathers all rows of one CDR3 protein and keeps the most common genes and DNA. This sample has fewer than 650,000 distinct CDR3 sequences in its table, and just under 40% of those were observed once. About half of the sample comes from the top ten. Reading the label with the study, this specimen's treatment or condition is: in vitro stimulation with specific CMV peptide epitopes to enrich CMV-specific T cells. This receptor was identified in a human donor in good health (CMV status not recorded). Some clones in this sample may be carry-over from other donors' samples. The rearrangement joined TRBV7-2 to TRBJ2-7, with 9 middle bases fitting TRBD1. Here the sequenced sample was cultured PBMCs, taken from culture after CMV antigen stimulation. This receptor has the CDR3 CASSFDRGDEQYF. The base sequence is TGTGCCAGCAGCTTCGACAGGGGGGACGAGCAGTACTTC.